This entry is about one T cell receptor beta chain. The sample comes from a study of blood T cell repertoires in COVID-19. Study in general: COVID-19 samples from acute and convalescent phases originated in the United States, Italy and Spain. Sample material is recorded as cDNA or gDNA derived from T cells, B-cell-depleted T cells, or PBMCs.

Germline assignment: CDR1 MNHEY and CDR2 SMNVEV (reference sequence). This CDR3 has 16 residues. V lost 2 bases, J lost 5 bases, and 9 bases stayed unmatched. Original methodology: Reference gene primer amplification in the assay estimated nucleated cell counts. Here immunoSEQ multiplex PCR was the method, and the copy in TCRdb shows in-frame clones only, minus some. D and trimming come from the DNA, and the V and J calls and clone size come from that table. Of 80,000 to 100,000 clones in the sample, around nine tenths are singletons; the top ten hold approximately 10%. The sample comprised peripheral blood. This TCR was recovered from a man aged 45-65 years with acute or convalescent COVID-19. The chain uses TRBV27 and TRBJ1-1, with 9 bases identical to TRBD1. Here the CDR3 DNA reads TGTGCCAGCAGTTTAAGCGGGACAGGGATCCGTACTGAAGCTTTCTTT. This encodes CASSLSGTGIRTEAFF.